This TCR beta chain was captured in a study of identical twins. Many counts were recorded for this clonotype. In TCRdb, the 5' RACE reads were re-called with MiXCR into one record per CDR3 protein. The sample shows 450,000 or so distinct CDR3 sequences, roughly 26% of them seen only once. The same sample was also used in a study of T cells expressing NK-cell markers.

Sequencing input: CD4+ T cells sorted from blood. This sequence was found in a young woman in good health.

This CDR3 reads CASSLSAGGYNEQFF. Here the CDR3 DNA reads TGTGCCAGCAGTTTATCGGCAGGGGGCTACAATGAGCAGTTCTTC. The chain combines TRBV27 with TRBJ2-1, with 7 bases aligning to TRBD1. The CDR3 spans 15 residues. V shed 0 bases, J shed 3 bases, and the junction held 2 bases outside the gene matches. The germline V gene encodes CDR1 MNHEY and CDR2 SMNVEV (reference sequence).